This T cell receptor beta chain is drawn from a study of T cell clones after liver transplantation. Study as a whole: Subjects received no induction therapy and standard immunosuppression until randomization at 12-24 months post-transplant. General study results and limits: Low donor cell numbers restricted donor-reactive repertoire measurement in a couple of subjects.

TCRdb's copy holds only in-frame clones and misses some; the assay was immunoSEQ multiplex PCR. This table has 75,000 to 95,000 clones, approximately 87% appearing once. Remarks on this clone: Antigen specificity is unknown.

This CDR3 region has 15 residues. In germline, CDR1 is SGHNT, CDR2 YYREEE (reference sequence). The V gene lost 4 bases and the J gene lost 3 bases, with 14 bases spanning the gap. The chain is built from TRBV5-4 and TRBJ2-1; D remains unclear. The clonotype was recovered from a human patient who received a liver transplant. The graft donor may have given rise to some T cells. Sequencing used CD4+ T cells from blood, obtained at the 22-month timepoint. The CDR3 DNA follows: TGTGCCAGCAGCGACCTGGGGTCAGTCTACAATGAGCAGTTCTTC. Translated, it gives CASSDLGSVYNEQFF.